A single sample is the source of the 21 T cell receptor beta chains below, sequenced in a study of T cells in Graves' hyperthyroidism and ophthalmopathy (dated by TCRdb to the late 2010s). The method was multiplex PCR. Sequencing was carried out with an Illumina HiSeq 2000. TCR beta CDR3 regions were amplified from RNA transcripts. The TCR CDR3 was subjected to a first round of RT-PCR using the HTBI primer set and the Qiagen OneStep RT-PCR kit. TCRdb passed the public sequencing reads through fastp at Q25 and MiXCR, retaining productive beta sequences. Identical CDR3 protein sequences are pooled into one entry, listed with their most common genes and DNA. The sample table records about 420,000 distinct CDR3 sequences; 15% to 19% of these occur just once. The biggest ten clones account for just under 8% of the sample. The specimen was blood. The receptor set was obtained from a woman under 30 with Graves' hyperthyroidism.

V usage is TRBV2 and J usage is TRBJ2-1, with TRBD2 matching 7 bases. V shed 8 bases and J 9 bases; nucleotides not matched to a gene: 13. Germline V gene data show CDR1 as SNHLY and CDR2 as FYNNEI. This CDR3 has 14 amino acids. In DNA, the CDR3 is TGTGCCAGCGGGGGGGGTTTAGACATTAGTGAGCAGTTCTTC. This gives the protein CASGGGLDISEQFF.

This clonotype was seen ten or more times. The rearrangement joins TRBV11-2 to TRBJ2-5; 10 nucleotides align to TRBD2. CDR1 SGHAT and CDR2 FQNNGV come from the germline V gene. Germline trimming cut 6 bases from V and 0 bases from J; bases unmatched to any gene: 4. There are 15 residues in the CDR3. CDR3 DNA sequence: TGTGCCAGCAGGTGGACTAGCGGCCACCAAGAGACCCAGTACTTC. Protein sequence: CASRWTSGHQETQYF.

This chain uses TRBV13 with TRBJ2-5; a possible D gene is TRBD2 (7 bases). The CDR3 runs 14 residues. Trimming cost V 5 bases and J 6 bases, with 16 bases left between them. CDR1 and CDR2 (germline): PRHDT, FYEKMQ (reference sequence). The chain's CDR3 is CASSGRGGVKTQYF. The CDR3 DNA sequence: TGTGCCAGCAGCGGTAGGGGGGGGGTGAAGACCCAGTACTTC.

This clonotype has a handful of counts. CDR3 region: CASSIRRHKNTEAFF. The CDR3 bases are TGTGCCAGTAGCATCAGGAGACACAAGAACACTGAAGCTTTCTTT. The chain has TRBV19 and TRBJ1-1, with D hard to call. The V and J ends lost 6 bases and 1 base respectively, with 15 bases between them. Germline V gene sequence: CDR1 LNHDA, CDR2 SQIVND (reference sequence). There are 15 residues in the CDR3.

The chain employs TRBV13 and TRBJ2-5; D is undetermined. This CDR3 region has 14 residues. The germline gives CDR1 PRHDT, CDR2 FYEKMQ (reference sequence). Deletions cut 2 bases from V and 5 bases from J, with 12 bases between. The CDR3 DNA follows: TGTGCCAGCAGCTTACCCCGAGAGAGCGAGACCCAGTACTTC. Translation: CASSLPRESETQYF.

This clonotype was detected only a few times. The chain has TRBV5-1 and TRBJ1-1; D gene unclear. Germline lookup yields CDR1 SGHRS and CDR2 YFSETQ. Trimming left V 4 bases short and J 1 base short, with 14 bases between. CDR3 length: 15 amino acids. The CDR3 here is CASSPQAGENTEAFF. Here the CDR3 DNA reads TGCGCCAGCAGCCCGCAAGCCGGGGAGAACACTGAAGCTTTCTTT.

Only one count was recorded for this clonotype. J is TRBJ2-7 and V is TRBV29-1, with no clear D. The CDR3 is made up of 12 amino acids. Trimming removed 4 bases from V and 1 base from J, with 8 bases in between. Germline loops: CDR1 SQVTM, CDR2 ANQGSEA. CDR3 residues: CSVGKGSYEQYF. The CDR3 nucleotides are TGCAGCGTTGGGAAGGGTTCCTACGAGCAGTACTTC.

This clonotype came up a few times. The rearrangement links TRBV4-1 to TRBJ2-1; perhaps TRBD2 as D (6 bases). V dropped 5 bases and J dropped 4 bases, with 15 bases sitting between them. Germline CDR1 reads MGHRA; CDR2 reads YSYEKL. The CDR3 runs 15 residues. The CDR3: CASSSPLGGYNEQFF. In DNA, the CDR3 is TGCGCCAGCAGCTCGCCTCTTGGAGGGTACAATGAGCAGTTCTTC.

V and J are TRBV10-3 and TRBJ1-1; D uncertain. Trimming removed 3 bases at V and 0 bases at J, with 17 bases between. Germline V gene data show CDR1 as ENHRY and CDR2 as SYGVKD. CDR3 length: 17 amino acids. As DNA, the CDR3 is TGTGCCATCAGTGACTTCGGAATAGGACTCATGAACACTGAAGCTTTCTTT. Encoded protein: CAISDFGIGLMNTEAFF.

At least ten counts were recorded for this clonotype. This chain links TRBV19 with TRBJ1-6; 7 bases align to TRBD1. Germline CDR1 is LNHDA and CDR2 is SQIVND (reference sequence). The length of the CDR3 is 14 residues. Trimming took 9 bases from V and 7 from J; bases not matched to a gene: 9. CDR3 residues: CASLGQGGNSPLHF. The CDR3 bases are TGTGCCAGCCTCGGGCAGGGGGGCAATTCACCCCTCCACTTT.

This clonotype has only a few counts. This chain connects TRBV5-5 to TRBJ2-3; the match to TRBD2 covers 7 bases. This CDR3 spans 15 amino acids. Germline V lookup: CDR1 SGHKS, CDR2 YYEKEE (reference sequence). V was pared by 3 bases and J by 3 bases, with 7 bases of the junction left unmatched. CDR3 nucleotides: TGTGCCAGCAGCTCTGGCTGGGGAGGGACAGATACGCAGTATTTT. Translated, it gives CASSSGWGGTDTQYF. Variable domain in full (rest from reference TRBV5-5 and TRBJ2-3): DAGVTQSPTHLIKTRGQQVTLRCSPISGHKSVSWYQQVLGQGPQFIFQYYEKEERGRGNFPDRFSARQFPNYSSELNVNALLLGDSALYLCASSSGWGGTDTQYFGPGTRLTVL.

This clonotype occurred many times. The chain employs TRBV11-3 and TRBJ1-1; D gene ambiguous. V dropped 5 bases and J dropped 4 bases, with 11 bases sitting between them. This CDR3 is built from 13 residues. CDR1 and CDR2 (germline): SGHNT, YENEEA. The CDR3 sequence: CASSPLLSTEAFF. The CDR3 DNA reads as TGTGCCAGCAGCCCCCTGTTGAGCACTGAAGCTTTCTTT.

The J gene is TRBJ2-3, the V gene TRBV7-3, with 9 bases identical to TRBD1. CDR1 is SGHTA, CDR2 FQGTGA, per germline. This CDR3 contains 16 residues. The V and J ends lost 4 bases and 4 bases, in that order; junction bases with no gene match: 9. In DNA, the CDR3 is TGTGCCAGCAGCTCCGCACTCACAGGGGGCGCAGATACGCAGTATTTT. Translation gives CASSSALTGGADTQYF.

The gene calls are TRBV7-9 and TRBJ2-3, with TRBD2 matching over 13 bases. CDR1 and CDR2 (germline): SEHNR, FQNEAQ (reference sequence). With 6 bases clipped from V and 5 bases from J, the junction kept 8 bases outside the gene matches. The CDR3 runs to 16 residues. CDR3 bases: TGTGCCAGCAGGTCCACTAGCGGGAGGGGAGGAGATACGCAGTATTTT. Its protein product is CASRSTSGRGGDTQYF.

This clonotype was detected ten times or more. The rearrangement uses TRBV7-9 and TRBJ2-3, with a tentative D call TRBD1 (6 bases). Between the trimmed V and J ends, which lost 7 bases and 0 bases, there was a span of 17 bases. Germline values: CDR1 SEHNR, CDR2 FQNEAQ (reference sequence). This CDR3 has 16 residues. The CDR3 reads CASTPPGASSTDTQYF. The CDR3 DNA reads TGTGCCAGCACCCCCCCAGGGGCCTCTAGCACAGATACGCAGTATTTT. The whole variable domain, remainder taken from reference TRBV7-9 and TRBJ2-3, is DTGVSQNPRHKITKRGQNVTFRCDPISEHNRLYWYRQTLGQGPEFLTYFQNEAQLEKSRLLSDRFSAERPKGSFSTLEIQRTEQGDSAMYLCASTPPGASSTDTQYFGPGTRLTVL.

There are many counts of this clonotype. The chain joins TRBV2 to TRBJ1-2; D is ambiguous. Germline V gene sequence: CDR1 SNHLY, CDR2 FYNNEI. V was trimmed by 7 bases and J by 1 base, leaving 13 bases between them. There are 14 residues in the CDR3. In nucleotides, the CDR3 is TGTGCCAGCATCGGGGTTGCAATTAACTATGGCTACACCTTC. It encodes CASIGVAINYGYTF.

This clonotype was recorded at least ten times. The V gene is TRBV7-3, the J gene TRBJ2-5, with 7 bases that match TRBD1. The ends lost 2 bases at V and 4 bases at J; junction bases unmatched: 10. The CDR3 totals 16 residues. Germline V gives CDR1 SGHTA, CDR2 FQGTGA. For the CDR3, the DNA is TGTGCCAGCAGCTTATCGGGACAGCATCGAGGAGAGACCCAGTACTTC. Translated, it gives CASSLSGQHRGETQYF.

The chain is built from TRBV5-8 and TRBJ1-5; 11 bases agree with TRBD1. Germline CDR1 and CDR2: SGHTS and YDEGEE. J gave up 1 base and V 4 bases, and 4 bases lay outside the gene matches. The CDR3 totals 16 residues. CDR3 sequence: CASSAGTGGSNQPQHF. Written as DNA, the CDR3 is TGTGCCAGCAGCGCCGGGACAGGGGGGAGCAATCAGCCCCAGCATTTT. Full variable domain (missing parts from reference TRBV5-8 and TRBJ1-5): EAGVTQSPTHLIKTRGQQATLRCSPISGHTSVYWYQQALGLGLQFLLWYDEGEERNRGNFPPRFSGRQFPNYSSELNVNALELEDSALYLCASSAGTGGSNQPQHFGDGTRLSIL.

This clonotype was observed many times. The rearrangement joins TRBV7-3 to TRBJ1-2, with D tentatively TRBD1 (5 bases). Germline values: CDR1 SGHTA, CDR2 FQGTGA. V shed 1 base and J shed 10 bases, with 13 bases lying between them. The CDR3 consists of 13 residues. The CDR3 reads CASSLNAGSDYTF. CDR3 bases: TGTGCCAGCAGCTTAAACGCAGGGTCGGACTACACCTTC.

This clonotype came up many times. The chain is built from TRBV12-3 or TRBV12-4 and TRBJ2-4; the D is unclear. The CDR3 extends over 13 amino acids. The V end lost 6 bases, the J end lost 10 bases, and 16 bases lay between the germline ends. Here the CDR3 DNA reads TGTGCCAGCAGCCGTCGGCCTGTCGCAATTCAGTACTTC. Its protein is CASSRRPVAIQYF.

The table lists this clonotype with many counts. The chain has TRBV18 and TRBJ1-6; the match to TRBD1 covers 7 bases. This CDR3 is 13 amino acids long. The junction had 5 bases not matched to a gene; V was cut back by 8 bases and J by 7 bases. The germline V gene encodes CDR1 KGHSH and CDR2 LQKENI. In DNA, the CDR3 is TGTGCCAGCACCGACAGGGAAAATTCACCCCTCCACTTT. Amino acids: CASTDRENSPLHF.